The following is a T cell receptor (beta chain) sequence with its context. This sample includes further DNA sequences coding for the same CDR3. This sample was included in a study of blood T cell repertoires in COVID-19. Across about two dozen US areas, participants ranged in age from roughly 18 to 89 years. Measured with immunoSEQ multiplex PCR; TCRdb has only the in-frame clones, and not every one. This sample has approximately 300,000 clones, with nearly 90% found just once. The receptor's source is a woman in her late teens or twenties with acute COVID-19. Source material: PBMCs or T cells enriched from blood (not recorded which).

As DNA, the CDR3 is TGTGCCAGCAGTCCTCGCGAGGGTACTGAAGCTTTCTTT. This encodes CASSPREGTEAFF. The gene calls are TRBV28 and TRBJ1-1; no firm D call. Germline CDR1 and CDR2: MDHEN and SYDVKM. The CDR3 is made up of 13 amino acids. Trimming took off 5 bases at V and 5 bases at J, with 12 bases between the two ends.